Following are 18 T cell receptor beta chains from one sample sequenced in a study of shared clonotypes between healthy human individuals. Only in-frame clones appear in the TCRdb table, and some are missing; sequencing was by immunoSEQ multiplex PCR. Of 2 million to 3 million clones listed, 93% were seen once; the top ten hold approximately 0.35%. Sequencing used naive CD4+ T cells from PBMCs. Subset noted: CD45RA+ positively selected. The receptors derive from a man aged 18 to 30 in good health. Some clones in this sample may be carry-over from other donors' samples.

This rearrangement joins TRBV5-1 to TRBJ2-5; 7 positions agree with TRBD2. The CDR3 consists of 19 residues. J was trimmed by 1 base and V by 0 bases; bases with no gene match: 15. Germline V lookup: CDR1 SGHRS, CDR2 YFSETQ. This CDR3 reads CASSLGIFSTSQLQETQYF. The DNA of the CDR3 is TGCGCCAGCAGCTTGGGCATATTTTCGACTAGCCAACTCCAAGAGACCCAGTACTTC.

V gene TRBV15 combines with J gene TRBJ2-1; possibly TRBD2 for D (6 bases). Looked up from germline, CDR1 is LNHNV and CDR2 is YYDKDF (reference sequence). This CDR3 has 15 residues. V shed 0 bases and J shed 3 bases, with 9 bases lying between them. The CDR3 DNA follows: TGTGCCACCAGCAGAGATAAGACTAGCTACAATGAGCAGTTCTTC. Its protein is CATSRDKTSYNEQFF.

This clone was detected once. The sample holds other DNA sequences that translate to the same CDR3. The chain employs TRBV11-2 and TRBJ2-3, with D unresolved. This CDR3 is 14 amino acids long. Deletions cut 0 bases from V and 3 bases from J, with 7 bases between. CDR1 and CDR2 from the germline V gene are SGHAT and FQNNGV. CDR3 in amino acids: CASSLDRLTDTQYF. The CDR3 DNA reads TGTGCCAGCAGCTTAGATCGTCTAACAGATACGCAGTATTTT.

The chain employs TRBV6-5 and TRBJ1-2; tentatively, D is TRBD1 (5 bases). The CDR3 is 13 residues long. The V end was cut by 6 bases, the J end by 6 bases, with 14 bases between. Germline values: CDR1 MNHEY, CDR2 SVGAGI. The CDR3 nucleotides are TGTGCCAGCAGGCGAGGGACCGTTGATGGCTACACCTTC. Protein sequence: CASRRGTVDGYTF.

The rearrangement uses TRBV5-1 and TRBJ2-3, with D perhaps matching TRBD1 or TRBD2 (5 bases each). Germline values: CDR1 SGHRS, CDR2 YFSETQ. V was cut by 7 bases and J by 3 bases, with 15 bases left in between. The CDR3 length is 14 residues. This CDR3 reads CASRGRVRTDTQYF. The CDR3 bases are TGCGCCAGCCGGGGCAGGGTGAGAACAGATACGCAGTATTTT.

In DNA form, the CDR3 reads TGTGCCAGCAGTTACTCGGGTTCGGGGGACCCCTACGAGCAGTACTTC. Its translation is CASSYSGSGDPYEQYF. The chain employs TRBV6-5 and TRBJ2-7, with D perhaps matching TRBD2 (6 bases). Germline CDR1 is MNHEY and CDR2 is SVGAGI. This CDR3 comprises 16 residues. V was cut by 0 bases and J by 2 bases, with 14 bases left in between.

V usage is TRBV7-9 and J usage is TRBJ2-5; no definite D call. Germline assignment: CDR1 SEHNR and CDR2 FQNEAQ (reference sequence). The CDR3 length is 12 residues. Trimming took off 5 bases at V and 6 bases at J, with 10 bases between the two ends. Written as DNA, the CDR3 is TGTGCCAGCAGCCCTGTCGAGCAGACCCAGTACTTC. The encoded protein is CASSPVEQTQYF.

V and J are TRBV10-3 and TRBJ1-1; D ambiguous. CDR3 length: 12 residues. The germline V and J ends were trimmed by 6 bases and 8 bases, with 13 bases remaining between them. CDR1 is ENHRY, CDR2 SYGVKD, per germline. CDR3 sequence (DNA): TGTGCCATCAGCCTAAACCTTGGGGAAGCTTTCTTT. This encodes CAISLNLGEAFF.

The chain links TRBV19 to TRBJ2-3, with 8 positions matching TRBD1. V shed 3 bases and J 6 bases; nucleotides not matched to a gene: 14. The CDR3 has 17 amino acids. The germline V gene encodes CDR1 LNHDA and CDR2 SQIVND (reference sequence). The CDR3 loop is CASSIISGQGGGDTQYF. The CDR3 bases are TGTGCCAGTAGTATTATCTCTGGACAGGGTGGAGGCGATACGCAGTATTTT.

J is TRBJ1-1 and V is TRBV9; D not resolved. The CDR3 covers 15 residues. The germline V gene has CDR1 SGDLS and CDR2 YYNGEE. Trimming took off 4 bases at V and 4 bases at J, with 17 bases between the two ends. This chain's CDR3 is CASSPLGQAGTEAFF. DNA of the CDR3: TGTGCCAGCAGCCCGCTCGGGCAGGCCGGCACTGAAGCTTTCTTT.

The chain links TRBV5-1 to TRBJ1-2; D possibly corresponds to TRBD1 (5 bases). The CDR3 extends over 15 amino acids. Between the trimmed V and J ends, which lost 0 bases and 4 bases, there was a span of 13 bases. Germline V lookup: CDR1 SGHRS, CDR2 YFSETQ. CDR3 region: CASSLEGDRSYGYTF. The CDR3 bases are TGCGCCAGCAGCTTGGAAGGGGATCGTAGCTATGGCTACACCTTC.

For this clone: Other DNA sequences of this sample code for an identical CDR3. V is TRBV7-3 and J is TRBJ2-1; D ambiguous. Trimming shortened V by 5 bases and J by 5 bases, and 4 bases separated the two germline ends. The CDR3 consists of 11 residues. The germline V gene encodes CDR1 SGHTA and CDR2 FQGTGA. The CDR3 nucleotides are TGTGCCAGCAGCCTAAACAATGAGCAGTTCTTC. It specifies CASSLNNEQFF.

This clone was detected only once. The genes are TRBV7-2 and TRBJ2-1; 10 nucleotides align to TRBD1. The V and J ends lost 5 bases and 0 bases, in that order; junction bases with no gene match: 4. Looked up from germline, CDR1 is SGHTA and CDR2 is FQGNSA. There are 16 residues in the CDR3. DNA for the CDR3: TGTGCCAGCAGCCCGTGGACAGGGGGCTCCTACAATGAGCAGTTCTTC. This gives the protein CASSPWTGGSYNEQFF.

The chain uses TRBV19 and TRBJ2-1; no clear D gene. Trimming cost V 3 bases and J 10 bases, with 13 bases left between them. Germline lookup yields CDR1 LNHDA and CDR2 SQIVND (reference sequence). The length of the CDR3 is 13 residues. The CDR3: CASSITGTPEQFF. The CDR3 nucleotides are TGTGCCAGTAGTATTACGGGCACCCCGGAGCAGTTCTTC.

This chain connects TRBV15 to TRBJ2-5; D remains ambiguous. V gave up 1 base and J gave up 1 base, with 7 bases separating them. The germline CDR1 and CDR2 sequences are LNHNV and YYDKDF (reference sequence). The CDR3 contains 14 residues. The CDR3 DNA reads as TGTGCCACCAGCAGAGGAGATTTCCAAGAGACCCAGTACTTC. Translation: CATSRGDFQETQYF.

This chain's CDR3 is CASRRTGGPNEKLFF. The CDR3 coding sequence is TGTGCCAGCAGAAGAACAGGGGGTCCTAATGAAAAACTGTTTTTT. The chain employs TRBV2 and TRBJ1-4, with 8 positions matching TRBD1. Germline CDR1 and CDR2: SNHLY and FYNNEI. With 6 bases clipped from V and 3 bases from J, the junction kept 6 bases outside the gene matches. The CDR3 is 15 residues long.

A word on this clone: The sample has other DNA sequences that encode this CDR3 too. This chain uses TRBV5-1 with TRBJ2-7; perhaps TRBD1 as D (7 bases). The CDR3 has 13 amino acids. V was clipped by 5 bases and J by 3 bases, with 12 bases between them. The germline CDR1 and CDR2 sequences are SGHRS and YFSETQ. The CDR3 region has the DNA TGCGCCAGCAGTTGGGGGGACAGCTACGAGCAGTACTTC. It translates to CASSWGDSYEQYF.

The CDR3 DNA is TGCAGCGTCGTGAAGACCGGAAAATCTAGCGGGAGAGGGGGCTACGAGCAGTACTTC. Its protein is CSVVKTGKSSGRGGYEQYF. The V call is TRBV29-1, the J call TRBJ2-7; 10 positions match TRBD2. Germline assignment: CDR1 SQVTM and CDR2 ANQGSEA. Trimming at V came to 6 bases and at J to 3 bases, leaving 23 bases not matched to a gene. This CDR3 contains 19 residues.